This T cell receptor (beta chain) emerged from a study of T-cell reconstitution after alpha-beta-depleted transplantation in children. The germline gives CDR1 SGHRS, CDR2 YFSETQ. The CDR3 loop spans 13 amino acids. Trimming left V 1 base short and J 3 bases short, with 5 bases between. Preparation of the TCRbeta library was carried out with unique molecular identifiers. TCRdb ran MiXCR on the PCR reads and lists one entry per CDR3 protein. The sample lists a few hundred thousand distinct CDR3 sequences; 20% to 30% were seen once. This clonotype was seen a few times. The clonotype comes from a boy under two years old with Wiskott-Aldrich syndrome, due to receive a stem cell transplant. The chain employs TRBV5-1 and TRBJ2-1; D is unclear. The sample was PBMCs, taken before TCRalphabeta/CD19-depleted stem cell transplant. CDR3: CASSLLLYNEQFF. In DNA form, the CDR3 reads TGCGCCAGCAGCTTGCTCCTCTACAATGAGCAGTTCTTC.